The present entry profiles one T cell receptor (beta chain) with its context. Its antigen is not known. The CDR3 covers 15 residues. V gave up 6 bases and J gave up 8 bases, with 19 bases separating them. Germline V gene data show CDR1 as MDHEN and CDR2 as SYDVKM. This table comes from immunoSEQ multiplex PCR, and its TCRdb copy is limited to in-frame clones, with some not included. The sample gives some 110,000 clones, approximately 81% of which show up once; 2% to 3% is in the top ten. The sample is drawn from a study of radiotherapy plus CTLA-4 blockade in lung cancer. Findings of the study overall: Response was reportedly best predicted by early blood T cell clone dynamics, with interferon-beta.

The rearrangement joins TRBV28 to TRBJ1-4; D possibly corresponds to TRBD1 (5 bases). This TCR was sampled from a human donor with non-small cell lung cancer that progressed on radiotherapy plus ipilimumab. Some clones in this sample may be carry-over from other donors' samples. The sequences come from peripheral blood, collected from a patient treated with radiotherapy plus ipilimumab. CDR3: CASRELGSQGEKLFF. The CDR3 region has the DNA TGTGCCAGCAGGGAGCTGGGCAGCCAGGGAGAAAAACTGTTTTTT.